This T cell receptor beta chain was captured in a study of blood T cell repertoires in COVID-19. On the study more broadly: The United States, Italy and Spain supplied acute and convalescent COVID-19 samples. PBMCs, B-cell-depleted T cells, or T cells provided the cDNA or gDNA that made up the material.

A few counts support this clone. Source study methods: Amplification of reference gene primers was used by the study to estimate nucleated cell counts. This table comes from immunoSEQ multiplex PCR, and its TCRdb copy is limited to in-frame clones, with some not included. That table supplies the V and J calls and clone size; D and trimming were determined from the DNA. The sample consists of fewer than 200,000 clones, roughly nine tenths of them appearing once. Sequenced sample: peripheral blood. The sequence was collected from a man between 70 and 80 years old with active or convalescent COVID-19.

CDR3: CASSQEKGGGLSYEQYF. CDR3 sequence (DNA): TGCGCCAGCAGCCAAGAAAAGGGAGGGGGACTCTCCTACGAGCAGTACTTC. The V and J genes are TRBV4-3 and TRBJ2-7; maybe TRBD2 (7 bases). The CDR3 covers 17 residues. Germline loops: CDR1 LGHNA, CDR2 YSLEER. V dropped 0 bases and J dropped 0 bases, with 15 bases sitting between them.